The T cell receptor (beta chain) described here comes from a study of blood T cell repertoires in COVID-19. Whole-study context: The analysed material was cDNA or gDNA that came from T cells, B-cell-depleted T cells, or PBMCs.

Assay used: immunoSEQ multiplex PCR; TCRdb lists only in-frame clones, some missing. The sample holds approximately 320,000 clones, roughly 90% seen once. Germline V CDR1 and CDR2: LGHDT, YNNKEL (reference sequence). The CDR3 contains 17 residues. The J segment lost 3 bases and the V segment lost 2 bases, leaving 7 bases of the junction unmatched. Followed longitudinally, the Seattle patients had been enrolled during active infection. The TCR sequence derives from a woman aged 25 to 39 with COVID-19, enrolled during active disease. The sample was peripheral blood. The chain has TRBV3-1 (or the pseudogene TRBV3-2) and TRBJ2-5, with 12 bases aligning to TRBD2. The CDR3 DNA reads TGTGCCAGCAGCCAAAGTGCTAGCGGGGGGGCGAAAGAGACCCAGTACTTC. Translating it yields CASSQSASGGAKETQYF.